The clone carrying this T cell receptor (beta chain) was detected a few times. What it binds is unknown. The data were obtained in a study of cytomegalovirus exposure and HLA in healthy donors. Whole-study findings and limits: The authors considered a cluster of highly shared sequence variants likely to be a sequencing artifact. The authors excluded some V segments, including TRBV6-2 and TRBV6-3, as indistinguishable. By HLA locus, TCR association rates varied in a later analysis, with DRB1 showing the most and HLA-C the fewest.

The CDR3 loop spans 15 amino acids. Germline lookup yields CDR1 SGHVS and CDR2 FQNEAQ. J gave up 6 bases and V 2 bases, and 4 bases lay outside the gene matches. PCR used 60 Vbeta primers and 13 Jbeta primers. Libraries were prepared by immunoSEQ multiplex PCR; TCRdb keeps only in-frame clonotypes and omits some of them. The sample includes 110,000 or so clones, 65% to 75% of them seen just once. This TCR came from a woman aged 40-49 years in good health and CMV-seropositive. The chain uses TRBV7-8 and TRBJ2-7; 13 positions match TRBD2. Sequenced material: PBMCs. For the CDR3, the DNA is TGTGCCAGCAGCTTATGGAGACTAGCGGGAGGCGAGCAGTACTTC. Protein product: CASSLWRLAGGEQYF.